Presented here are 30 T cell receptor beta chains from one specimen sequenced in a study of CD8+CD57+ T cells in acquired aplastic anemia. CDR3 and TCR beta VDJ profiling relied on genomic DNA as the template. From the reads, TCRdb called clonotypes with MiXCR, one entry per CDR3 protein. The sample has fewer than 250,000 distinct CDR3 sequences, 47% seen once. The patients chosen for sequencing had shown expansion of CD8+CD57+ cells (detected by flow cytometry). Source material: sorted CD4+, CD8+, or CD8+CD57+ T cells (not recorded which) from PBMCs. The receptor source for this set is a human donor with aplastic anemia.

Many counts were recorded for this clonotype. A much larger clone sits a single nucleotide away, making a read error possible. The CDR3 here is CASSEIGVRNPPLHF. The CDR3 DNA reads as TGTGCCAGCAGTGAAATTGGGGTGCGTAATCCACCCCTCCACTTT. The V and J genes are TRBV25-1 and TRBJ1-6; D unclear. This CDR3 is 15 amino acids long. Germline V CDR1 and CDR2: MGHDK, SYGVNS.

As to this clonotype: Its ends do not fully match the called genes, so a read error is possible. The chain carries TRBV7-2 and TRBJ1-1; 8 nucleotides align to TRBD1. The CDR3 is 16 amino acids. Germline CDR1 and CDR2: SGHTA and FQGNSA. CDR3 sequence reads: CASRPIGQGVSTEALF. The CDR3 DNA sequence: TGTGCCAGCAGACCAATTGGACAGGGAGTGAGCACTGAGGCTCTCTTT.

This clonotype was counted at least ten times. This chain uses TRBV14 with TRBJ2-3, with 9 positions matching TRBD2. The trim removed 0 bases at V and 1 base at J, leaving 5 bases unmatched. Germline V gene lookup returns CDR1 SGHDN and CDR2 FVKESK. The CDR3 length is 17 residues. The CDR3 coding sequence is TGTGCCAGCAGCCAAGACCAGGGACTAGCTGGCACAGATACGCAGTATTTT. Translation: CASSQDQGLAGTDTQYF.

V and J are TRBV7-9 and TRBJ2-7; possibly TRBD1 for D (5 bases). Trimming stripped 5 bases from V and 6 bases from J, with 20 bases between. Germline assignment: CDR1 SEHNR and CDR2 FQNEAQ (reference sequence). This CDR3 comprises 15 residues. Here the CDR3 DNA reads TGTGCCAGCAGCCAAGTTGAAACAGGTCGGCCCGAGCAGTACTTC. This codes for CASSQVETGRPEQYF.

This clonotype was observed once. Possible read error: a much larger clone is one base away. This chain uses TRBV4-1 with TRBJ2-7; D unresolved. The ends were cut back, 0 bases at V and 0 bases at J, with 15 bases in the middle. Per the germline V gene, CDR1 is MGHRA and CDR2 is YSYEKL. This CDR3 has 17 residues. CDR3 protein: CASSQESVRPSSYEQYF. CDR3 DNA: TGCGCCAGCAGCCAAGAATCCGTCAGGCCGTCCTCCTACGAGCAGTACTTC.

V usage is TRBV9 and J usage is TRBJ2-2; perhaps TRBD1 as D (6 bases). Per the germline V gene, CDR1 is SGDLS and CDR2 is YYNGEE. The CDR3 is made up of 15 amino acids. Trimming cost V 4 bases and J 1 base, with 11 bases left between them. In nucleotides, the CDR3 is TGTGCCAGCAGCACCCAGGGGCGGAACACCGGGGAGCTGTTTTTT. It encodes CASSTQGRNTGELFF.

The genes are TRBV7-3 and TRBJ1-6; D is undetermined. CDR3 size: 17 residues. Trimming removed 5 bases at V and 1 base at J, with 15 bases between. Germline lookup yields CDR1 SGHTA and CDR2 FQGTGA. CDR3 nucleotides: TGTGCCAGCAGCCCAGGAGTCGCGGGTTCCTATAATTCACCCCTCCACTTT. The encoded protein is CASSPGVAGSYNSPLHF.

This clonotype showed up just a few times. This sequence may be a read error, since a much larger clone differs from it by one base. This chain links TRBV10-3 with TRBJ1-1; TRBD1 might be the D (5 bases). CDR3 length: 11 amino acids. Germline V gives CDR1 ENHRY, CDR2 SYGVKD. CDR3 sequence (DNA): TGTGCCATCAGGAGGGACCGGGAAGCTCTCTTT. This gives the protein CAIRRDREALF.

The chain couples TRBV28 to TRBJ2-1, with unresolved D. This CDR3 comprises 17 residues. CDR1 MDHEN and CDR2 SYDVKM come from the germline V gene. V was cut by 1 base and J by 2 bases, with 15 bases left in between. The CDR3 region is CASSLSPHRTAYNEQFF. CDR3 DNA sequence: TGTGCCAGCAGTTTATCACCGCATCGGACGGCCTACAATGAGCAGTTCTTC. The full variable domain, completed using reference TRBV28 and TRBJ2-1, is DVKVTQSSRYLVKRTGEKVFLECVQDMDHENMFWYRQDPGLGLRLIYFSYDVKMKEKGDIPEGYSVSREKKERFSLILESASTNQTSMYLCASSLSPHRTAYNEQFFGPGTRLTVL.

A single count supports this clonotype. The V and J genes are TRBV10-3 and TRBJ2-5; 10 bases line up with TRBD2. This CDR3 is built from 17 residues. Trimming removed 5 bases from V and 5 bases from J; junction bases left unmatched: 14. Germline values: CDR1 ENHRY, CDR2 SYGVKD. The CDR3 bases are TGTGCCATCAGTTGGACTAGCGGCCCGGGGGAAAGGGAGACCCAGTACTTC. Protein sequence: CAISWTSGPGERETQYF.

This clonotype was seen repeatedly, ten times or more. The V gene is TRBV7-9, the J gene TRBJ2-3, with 11 positions matching TRBD1. V gave up 5 bases and J gave up 2 bases; unmatched junction bases: 6. CDR3 length: 16 amino acids. In germline, CDR1 is SEHNR, CDR2 FQNEAQ (reference sequence). The DNA of the CDR3 is TGTGCCAGCAGCGGCCGGGACAGGGGGTTCACAGATACGCAGTATTTT. Translating gives CASSGRDRGFTDTQYF.

V usage is TRBV7-9 and J usage is TRBJ2-5, with 8 bases identical to TRBD1. The germline CDR1 and CDR2 sequences are SEHNR and FQNEAQ (reference sequence). The trim removed 5 bases at V and 2 bases at J, leaving 1 base unmatched. This CDR3 region has 13 residues. This chain's CDR3 is CASSGTGQETQYF. The CDR3, as DNA: TGTGCCAGCAGCGGGACAGGTCAAGAGACCCAGTACTTC.

This clonotype was observed many times. The chain employs TRBV9 and TRBJ1-1, with TRBD1 as a possible D gene (5 bases). V was cut by 0 bases and J by 6 bases, with 9 bases left in between. Germline-derived CDR1 and CDR2 are SGDLS and YYNGEE. This CDR3 is built from 13 residues. The CDR3 region is CASSVDLGAEAFF. The CDR3 DNA sequence: TGTGCCAGCAGCGTAGATCTGGGGGCTGAAGCTTTCTTT. The whole variable domain, remainder taken from reference TRBV9 and TRBJ1-1, is DSGVTQTPKHLITATGQRVTLRCSPRSGDLSVYWYQQSLDQGLQFLIQYYNGEERAKGNILERFSAQQFPDLHSELNLSSLELGDSALYFCASSVDLGAEAFFGQGTRLTVV.

The V call is TRBV6-2 or TRBV6-3, the J call TRBJ2-3, with 13 bases matching TRBD2. CDR3 length equals 20 residues. The trim removed 4 bases at V and 0 bases at J, leaving 13 bases unmatched. In germline, CDR1 is MNHEY, CDR2 SVGEGT. The CDR3 protein is CASSSYIRLAGGRSTDTQYF. The CDR3, as DNA: TGTGCCAGCAGTTCCTATATTAGACTAGCGGGGGGACGAAGCACAGATACGCAGTATTTT.

This clonotype was recorded a few times. The CDR3 is CASSVEGFRGEKLFF. In DNA form, the CDR3 reads TGTGCCAGCAGCGTAGAAGGGTTTCGTGGTGAAAAACTGTTTTTT. The chain uses TRBV9 and TRBJ1-4; D is unresolved. In germline, CDR1 is SGDLS, CDR2 YYNGEE. The CDR3 runs to 15 residues. Trimming stripped 0 bases from V and 7 bases from J, with 13 bases between.

This clonotype appeared many times. The rearrangement links TRBV7-8 to TRBJ2-7; D gene unclear. Trimming removed 0 bases at V and 2 bases at J, with 14 bases between. Germline CDR1 and CDR2: SGHVS and FQNEAQ. The CDR3 runs 16 residues. The CDR3 DNA reads TGTGCCAGCAGCTTAGCGCTGGAAGTTTCAACCTACGAGCAGTACTTC. It translates to CASSLALEVSTYEQYF.

The J gene is TRBJ2-5, the V gene TRBV2; no definite D call. The CDR3 covers 13 residues. V lost 7 bases and J lost 2, with 11 bases in between. CDR1 is SNHLY, CDR2 FYNNEI, per germline. The CDR3 reads CASIPENQETQYF. CDR3 DNA: TGTGCCAGCATCCCGGAGAATCAAGAGACCCAGTACTTC.

CDR3 sequence reads: CASSESTGTGHDEQFF. CDR3 nucleotide sequence: TGCGCCAGCAGTGAGTCTACCGGGACAGGGCACGATGAGCAGTTCTTC. The rearrangement links TRBV10-2 to TRBJ2-1, with 9 bases lining up with TRBD1. After removal of 0 bases from V and 8 bases from J, the junction contained 8 bases not matched to a gene. This CDR3 is built from 16 residues. The germline gives CDR1 WSHSY, CDR2 SAAADI.

There are many counts of this clonotype. The rearrangement joins TRBV7-3 to TRBJ1-1, with D tentatively TRBD1 (5 bases). Looked up from germline, CDR1 is SGHTA and CDR2 is FQGTGA. V was pared by 6 bases and J by 0 bases, with 11 bases between. This CDR3 has 14 amino acids. CDR3 nucleotide sequence: TGTGCCAGCAGGTCGGAGGGGCTGAACACTGAAGCTTTCTTT. Translating it yields CASRSEGLNTEAFF.

Only a few counts were recorded for this clonotype. This chain connects TRBV19 to TRBJ2-7; 8 positions match TRBD1. CDR1 is LNHDA and CDR2 is SQIVND in the germline V gene (reference sequence). This CDR3 has 14 residues. V gave up 6 bases and J gave up 7 bases; unmatched junction bases: 11. The CDR3: CASRTTGGRGEQYF. The CDR3 nucleotides read TGTGCCAGTAGGACAACAGGGGGGCGAGGGGAGCAGTACTTC.

This clonotype was recorded many times. The chain joins TRBV7-9 to TRBJ2-7; 8 bases fit TRBD1. J was trimmed by 1 base and V by 8 bases; bases with no gene match: 4. Looked up from germline, CDR1 is SEHNR and CDR2 is FQNEAQ (reference sequence). CDR3 size: 13 residues. Written as DNA, the CDR3 is TGTGCCAGCTCGGGACAGGATTCCTACGAGCAGTACTTC. The encoded protein is CASSGQDSYEQYF.

This clonotype was seen repeatedly, ten times or more. The V call is TRBV5-1, the J call TRBJ2-1, with no clear D. The CDR3 length is 15 residues. CDR1 is SGHRS, CDR2 YFSETQ, per germline. V lost 4 bases, J lost 4 bases, and 15 bases lay in between. The CDR3 region has the DNA TGCGCCAGCAGCAAGAGACACCACCCGTACAATGAGCAGTTCTTC. Translated, it gives CASSKRHHPYNEQFF.

The chain recombines TRBV7-2 with TRBJ1-6; 9 positions match TRBD1. The germline V gene encodes CDR1 SGHTA and CDR2 FQGNSA. The CDR3 consists of 12 residues. V shed 8 bases and J 7 bases; nucleotides not matched to a gene: 0. The DNA for the CDR3 is TGTGCCAGCGGGACAGGGAATTCACCCCTCCACTTT. It yields the protein CASGTGNSPLHF. Complete variable domain (other parts from reference TRBV7-2 and TRBJ1-6): GAGVSQSPSNKVTEKGKDVELRCDPISGHTALYWYRQSLGQGLEFLIYFQGNSAPDKSGLPSDRFSAERTGGSVSTLTIQRTQQEDSAVYLCASGTGNSPLHFGNGTRLTVT.

J is TRBJ2-3 and V is TRBV6-4; D is perhaps TRBD1 (6 bases). Germline CDR1 reads MRHNA; CDR2 reads SNTAGT. The CDR3 runs 14 residues. The germline V and J ends were trimmed by 2 bases and 3 bases, with 9 bases remaining between them. CDR3 protein: CASSDKGETDTQYF. The CDR3 DNA reads as TGTGCCAGCAGTGACAAGGGGGAGACAGATACGCAGTATTTT.

Ten or more counts support this clonotype. The chain employs TRBV9 and TRBJ1-2; D perhaps matches TRBD1 (5 bases). This CDR3 has 12 residues. Germline V gives CDR1 SGDLS, CDR2 YYNGEE. V was trimmed by 4 bases and J by 7 bases, leaving 11 bases between them. CDR3 sequence reads: CASSSGGGGYTF. The CDR3 DNA follows: TGTGCCAGCAGCTCGGGGGGAGGTGGCTACACCTTC.

This clonotype has just a few counts. With a much larger clone just one base away, this may be a read error. The rearrangement links TRBV20-1 to TRBJ2-7, with D possibly matching TRBD1 (6 bases). Trimming cost V 0 bases and J 3 bases, with 12 bases left between them. The germline V gene has CDR1 DFQATT and CDR2 SNEGSKA (reference sequence). The CDR3 contains 14 residues. In DNA form, the CDR3 reads TGCAGTGCTAGAGATATAGGCAGGGGCTACGAGCAGTACTTC. It codes for CSARDIGRGYEQYF.

This clonotype has just a few counts. This chain uses TRBV10-1 with TRBJ2-7, with 7 bases matching TRBD1. V lost 3 bases and J lost 4; bases outside the gene matches: 3. Germline V lookup: CDR1 WNHNN, CDR2 SYGVQD (reference sequence). The CDR3 consists of 13 residues. Here the CDR3 reads CASSDQTGYEQYF. CDR3 nucleotide sequence: TGCGCCAGCAGTGACCAGACAGGGTACGAGCAGTACTTC.

As for this clonotype: Germline and junction disagree at one end, which may indicate a read error. The V and J genes are TRBV9 and TRBJ1-1, with D maybe TRBD1 (5 bases). The CDR3 extends over 14 amino acids. CDR1 and CDR2 from the germline V gene are SGDLS and YYNGEE. CDR3: CASSQEPGTPEAFF. The CDR3 DNA is TGCGCCAGCAGCCAAGAACCCGGGACGCCTGAAGCTTTCTTT.

This clonotype was seen a few times. This chain connects TRBV4-1 to TRBJ1-1; TRBD1 aligns across 9 bases. Germline CDR1 and CDR2: MGHRA and YSYEKL. V lost 2 bases, J lost 4 bases, and 11 bases stayed unmatched. This CDR3 has 17 amino acids. CDR3 coding DNA: TGCGCCAGCAGCCAACGCCGAGTACAGGGGGCTAGCACTGAAGCTTTCTTT. It is translated as CASSQRRVQGASTEAFF.

This chain links TRBV11-2 with TRBJ2-7, with D possibly being TRBD1 (5 bases). V lost 1 base and J 4 bases, leaving 8 bases between the germline ends. The CDR3 totals 13 residues. CDR1 and CDR2 (germline): SGHAT, FQNNGV. The CDR3 DNA is TGTGCCAGCAGCTTAGGGGGCAAGTACGAGCAGTACTTC. Amino acid sequence: CASSLGGKYEQYF.